These T cell receptor beta chains were read from a single sample in a study of blood T cell repertoires in COVID-19. The data were produced by immunoSEQ multiplex PCR, yet TCRdb's version contains in-frame clones alone and is incomplete. The sample has approximately 170,000 clones, around 87% seen once. The material sequenced was peripheral blood. These receptors were obtained from a woman aged 80 or over with COVID-19, enrolled during active disease. Both conserved end residues are part of each CDR3. Each record gives: clone size, D gene, CDR3 length, J gene, V gene, CDR3 DNA, CDR3 protein. The D gene is left open where the match is weak. Clone size appears in some rows only: once, few, many, or a class for an expanded clone.

clone size: .; D gene: TRBD1; CDR3 length: 14; J gene: TRBJ1-2; V gene: TRBV2; CDR3 DNA: TGTGCCAGCAGCGACCGACAGGGGGCGGATGGCTACACCTTC; CDR3 protein: CASSDRQGADGYTF
clone size: .; D gene: .; CDR3 length: 13; J gene: TRBJ1-2; V gene: TRBV20-1; CDR3 DNA: TGCAGTGCTAGTACCCCCTCGGGCTATGGCTACACCTTC; CDR3 protein: CSASTPSGYGYTF
clone size: .; D gene: .; CDR3 length: 15; J gene: TRBJ1-5; V gene: TRBV7-8; CDR3 DNA: TGTGCCAGCAGCTTAGCGCTGCAGTACAATCAGCCCCAGCATTTT; CDR3 protein: CASSLALQYNQPQHF
clone size: once; D gene: TRBD1; CDR3 length: 15; J gene: TRBJ1-2; V gene: TRBV4-3; CDR3 DNA: TGCGCCAGCAGCCAAGAAACAGGGGCTAACTATGGCTACACCTTC; CDR3 protein: CASSQETGANYGYTF
clone size: .; D gene: .; CDR3 length: 15; J gene: TRBJ2-1; V gene: TRBV28; CDR3 DNA: TGTGCCAGCAGTTTATCCTCGGGAGCCCCTTTCTGGCAGTTCTTC; CDR3 protein: CASSLSSGAPFWQFF
clone size: .; D gene: TRBD1; CDR3 length: 13; J gene: TRBJ2-5; V gene: TRBV11-3; CDR3 DNA: TGTGCCAGCAGCGTGGGACAGAGCGAGACCCAGTACTTC; CDR3 protein: CASSVGQSETQYF
clone size: once; D gene: .; CDR3 length: 14; J gene: TRBJ2-7; V gene: TRBV14; CDR3 DNA: TGTGCCAGCAGCTTTACGACAGGACCTTACGAGCAGTACTTC; CDR3 protein: CASSFTTGPYEQYF
clone size: .; D gene: TRBD1; CDR3 length: 13; J gene: TRBJ1-2; V gene: TRBV14; CDR3 DNA: TGTGCCAGCAGCCAAGTGGGGACAGCCTTTTACACCTTC; CDR3 protein: CASSQVGTAFYTF
clone size: .; D gene: TRBD1; CDR3 length: 14; J gene: TRBJ1-1; V gene: TRBV13; CDR3 DNA: TGTGCCAGCAGCCAGCGACAGGGGAGGACTGAAGCTTTCTTT; CDR3 protein: CASSQRQGRTEAFF
clone size: .; D gene: TRBD1; CDR3 length: 14; J gene: TRBJ1-1; V gene: TRBV6-5; CDR3 DNA: TGTGCCAGCAGTTACGGGACAGGGAACACTGAAGCTTTCTTT; CDR3 protein: CASSYGTGNTEAFF
clone size: .; D gene: TRBD1; CDR3 length: 16; J gene: TRBJ2-7; V gene: TRBV28; CDR3 DNA: TGTGCCAGCACGGGCCCCGGGCAGGGGGCAATCTACGAGCAGTACTTC; CDR3 protein: CASTGPGQGAIYEQYF
clone size: once; D gene: TRBD1; CDR3 length: 13; J gene: TRBJ2-4; V gene: TRBV13; CDR3 DNA: TGTGCCAGCAGCACTGGACAGGGAAACATTCAGTACTTC; CDR3 protein: CASSTGQGNIQYF
clone size: once; D gene: .; CDR3 length: 13; J gene: TRBJ2-7; V gene: TRBV18; CDR3 DNA: TGTGCCAGCTCGCTGACCAGCGACTACGAGCAGTACTTC; CDR3 protein: CASSLTSDYEQYF
clone size: .; D gene: .; CDR3 length: 11; J gene: TRBJ1-2; V gene: TRBV28; CDR3 DNA: TGTGCCAGCAGTCAGAACTATGGCTACACCTTC; CDR3 protein: CASSQNYGYTF
clone size: .; D gene: .; CDR3 length: 15; J gene: TRBJ1-4; V gene: TRBV7-8; CDR3 DNA: TGTGCCAGCAGCTTATTCAGGGTCACTAATGAAAAACTGTTTTTT; CDR3 protein: CASSLFRVTNEKLFF
clone size: .; D gene: .; CDR3 length: 13; J gene: TRBJ1-5; V gene: TRBV2; CDR3 DNA: TGTGCCAGCGGAACCCGGGGAGGACAGCCCCAGCATTTT; CDR3 protein: CASGTRGGQPQHF
clone size: few; D gene: .; CDR3 length: 15; J gene: TRBJ1-2; V gene: TRBV4-2; CDR3 DNA: TGTGCCAGCAGCCAATTACTGGGGGGGGCGGCGGGCTACACCTTC; CDR3 protein: CASSQLLGGAAGYTF
clone size: .; D gene: TRBD1; CDR3 length: 16; J gene: TRBJ1-2; V gene: TRBV2; CDR3 DNA: TGTGCCAGCAGTGTTTGGGCAGGGGGCGAGAGCTATGGCTACACCTTC; CDR3 protein: CASSVWAGGESYGYTF
clone size: .; D gene: .; CDR3 length: 16; J gene: TRBJ1-4; V gene: TRBV9; CDR3 DNA: TGTGCCAGCAGCCTGGACGTCGTACAGGGCGGAGAAAAACTGTTTTTT; CDR3 protein: CASSLDVVQGGEKLFF
clone size: .; D gene: TRBD1; CDR3 length: 14; J gene: TRBJ1-5; V gene: TRBV27; CDR3 DNA: TGTGCCAGCAGTCCCACTACAGGGGGAGATCCCCAGCATTTT; CDR3 protein: CASSPTTGGDPQHF
clone size: .; D gene: TRBD2; CDR3 length: 17; J gene: TRBJ2-2; V gene: TRBV4-2; CDR3 DNA: TGTGCCAGCAGCCAAGAGAGAGCGGGAGGAATCACCGGGGAGCTGTTTTTT; CDR3 protein: CASSQERAGGITGELFF
clone size: .; D gene: .; CDR3 length: 14; J gene: TRBJ2-7; V gene: TRBV7-8; CDR3 DNA: TGTGCCAGCAGCCCCATATTACAGGGCCCCGAGCAGTACTTC; CDR3 protein: CASSPILQGPEQYF
clone size: .; D gene: TRBD1; CDR3 length: 16; J gene: TRBJ2-7; V gene: TRBV5-1; CDR3 DNA: TGCGCCAGCAGCTTGGGGGGACAGGGAGGCCCCTACGAGCAGTACTTC; CDR3 protein: CASSLGGQGGPYEQYF
clone size: once; D gene: TRBD2; CDR3 length: 18; J gene: TRBJ2-3; V gene: TRBV4-1; CDR3 DNA: TGCGCCAGCAGCCAAGAGGGACTAGCGGGAGGGGGCACAGATACGCAGTATTTT; CDR3 protein: CASSQEGLAGGGTDTQYF
clone size: .; D gene: .; CDR3 length: 17; J gene: TRBJ1-5; V gene: TRBV3-1/TRBV3-2; CDR3 DNA: TGTGCCAGCACTTATACCGGGGGACCCGGTAAGAATCAGCCCCAGCATTTT; CDR3 protein: CASTYTGGPGKNQPQHF
clone size: .; D gene: .; CDR3 length: 14; J gene: TRBJ1-6; V gene: TRBV7-2; CDR3 DNA: TGTGCCAGCAGCTTAGTACAGGGCGGTCGAGGCCTCCACTTT; CDR3 protein: CASSLVQGGRGLHF
clone size: .; D gene: TRBD1; CDR3 length: 15; J gene: TRBJ1-1; V gene: TRBV5-1; CDR3 DNA: TGCGCCAGCAGCTTACAGGGGGCCGAGAACACTGAAGCTTTCTTT; CDR3 protein: CASSLQGAENTEAFF
clone size: .; D gene: TRBD2; CDR3 length: 13; J gene: TRBJ2-7; V gene: TRBV2; CDR3 DNA: TGTGCCAGCAAGCCTAGCGGGAGCTACGAGCAGTACTTC; CDR3 protein: CASKPSGSYEQYF
clone size: .; D gene: .; CDR3 length: 17; J gene: TRBJ2-1; V gene: TRBV5-1; CDR3 DNA: TGCGCCAGCAGCCCCACCTTCGGGTCAAGCTCCTACAATGAGCAGTTCTTC; CDR3 protein: CASSPTFGSSSYNEQFF
clone size: .; D gene: .; CDR3 length: 18; J gene: TRBJ1-5; V gene: TRBV6-1; CDR3 DNA: TGTGCCAGCAGTGAAGCGCTTCGACGACTAAGTAGCAATCAGCCCCAGCATTTT; CDR3 protein: CASSEALRRLSSNQPQHF
clone size: .; D gene: TRBD1; CDR3 length: 14; J gene: TRBJ2-2; V gene: TRBV6-5; CDR3 DNA: TGTGCCAGCATTTTTGCAGGGGGCGTCGGGGAGCTGTTTTTT; CDR3 protein: CASIFAGGVGELFF
clone size: .; D gene: TRBD2; CDR3 length: 14; J gene: TRBJ2-5; V gene: TRBV4-3; CDR3 DNA: TGCGCCAGCAGCCAAGAAGGCCTAGCGGGGACCCAGTACTTC; CDR3 protein: CASSQEGLAGTQYF
clone size: .; D gene: .; CDR3 length: 12; J gene: TRBJ2-1; V gene: TRBV6-5; CDR3 DNA: TGTGCCAGCAGTACTCAATACAATGAGCAGTTCTTC; CDR3 protein: CASSTQYNEQFF
clone size: .; D gene: TRBD1; CDR3 length: 13; J gene: TRBJ1-5; V gene: TRBV12-3/TRBV12-4; CDR3 DNA: TGTGCCAGCAGTCAGGGGGGCGGTCAGCCCCAGCATTTT; CDR3 protein: CASSQGGGQPQHF
clone size: .; D gene: TRBD2; CDR3 length: 15; J gene: TRBJ2-3; V gene: TRBV11-2; CDR3 DNA: TGTGCCAGCAGCTCCGCTAGCGGGTCGCCAGATACGCAGTATTTT; CDR3 protein: CASSSASGSPDTQYF
clone size: .; D gene: .; CDR3 length: 14; J gene: TRBJ1-1; V gene: TRBV6-2/TRBV6-3; CDR3 DNA: TGTGCCAGCAGGTACGGGCACCCTAACACTGAAGCTTTCTTT; CDR3 protein: CASRYGHPNTEAFF
clone size: .; D gene: TRBD1; CDR3 length: 14; J gene: TRBJ1-4; V gene: TRBV4-2; CDR3 DNA: TGTGCCAGCAGCCAAGAAATCAGGACAGGGAGTTCGGATTTT; CDR3 protein: CASSQEIRTGSSDF
clone size: .; D gene: .; CDR3 length: 14; J gene: TRBJ1-4; V gene: TRBV6-5; CDR3 DNA: TGTGCCAGCAGTTACGGGGGGAGTCAGGAAAAACTGTTTTTT; CDR3 protein: CASSYGGSQEKLFF
clone size: .; D gene: TRBD2; CDR3 length: 18; J gene: TRBJ2-5; V gene: TRBV7-9; CDR3 DNA: TGTGCCAGCAGCTTAAGGCCCCCCTCGAGGGAGGGCCGGGAGACCCAGTACTTC; CDR3 protein: CASSLRPPSREGRETQYF
clone size: .; D gene: TRBD2; CDR3 length: 11; J gene: TRBJ2-1; V gene: TRBV20-1; CDR3 DNA: TGCAGCGGGACTAAACTCAATGAGCAGTTCTTC; CDR3 protein: CSGTKLNEQFF
clone size: .; D gene: .; CDR3 length: 14; J gene: TRBJ2-7; V gene: TRBV23-1; CDR3 DNA: TGCGCCAGCAGTCCGGGACTGAGAGGCTACGAGCAGTACTTC; CDR3 protein: CASSPGLRGYEQYF
clone size: once; D gene: .; CDR3 length: 13; J gene: TRBJ2-1; V gene: TRBV5-1; CDR3 DNA: TGCGCCACCAACCCGGATACAGGCAATGAGCAGTTCTTC; CDR3 protein: CATNPDTGNEQFF
clone size: once; D gene: .; CDR3 length: 13; J gene: TRBJ1-1; V gene: TRBV5-1; CDR3 DNA: TGCGCCAGCAACTCGGGACAGAACACTGAAGCTTTCTTT; CDR3 protein: CASNSGQNTEAFF
clone size: .; D gene: .; CDR3 length: 14; J gene: TRBJ1-2; V gene: TRBV7-9; CDR3 DNA: TGTGCCAGCAGCCGCGCGGGGGGTAACTATGGCTACACCTTC; CDR3 protein: CASSRAGGNYGYTF
clone size: once; D gene: .; CDR3 length: 13; J gene: TRBJ1-2; V gene: TRBV5-1; CDR3 DNA: TGCGCCAGCAGCTTGGCGGGGGTAGGTGGCTACACCTTC; CDR3 protein: CASSLAGVGGYTF
clone size: once; D gene: TRBD2; CDR3 length: 15; J gene: TRBJ2-1; V gene: TRBV5-1; CDR3 DNA: TGCGCCAGCAGCTTGGGGTCTAGCGGGGGCAATGAGCAGTTCTTC; CDR3 protein: CASSLGSSGGNEQFF
clone size: .; D gene: .; CDR3 length: 13; J gene: TRBJ1-2; V gene: TRBV23-1; CDR3 DNA: TGCGCCAGCAGTCAATGTCGGGGGAAAGGCTACACCTTC; CDR3 protein: CASSQCRGKGYTF
clone size: .; D gene: TRBD1; CDR3 length: 13; J gene: TRBJ1-1; V gene: TRBV3-1/TRBV3-2; CDR3 DNA: TGTGCCAGCAGCCGGAGAGGGGGCTCCAGCGCTTTCTTT; CDR3 protein: CASSRRGGSSAFF
clone size: .; D gene: TRBD1; CDR3 length: 16; J gene: TRBJ2-2; V gene: TRBV19; CDR3 DNA: TGTGCCAGTAGTTATCCCACAGGGGCCGGCACCGGGGAGCTGTTTTTT; CDR3 protein: CASSYPTGAGTGELFF
clone size: few; D gene: TRBD1; CDR3 length: 18; J gene: TRBJ1-6; V gene: TRBV14; CDR3 DNA: TGTGCCAGCAGCCGAACCTGGACAGGGAGCTCCTATAATTCACCCCTCCACTTT; CDR3 protein: CASSRTWTGSSYNSPLHF
clone size: .; D gene: TRBD1; CDR3 length: 16; J gene: TRBJ1-1; V gene: TRBV5-6; CDR3 DNA: TGTGCCAGCGGGATGGGGACAGTAAGGTGGAGCACTGAAGCTTTCTTT; CDR3 protein: CASGMGTVRWSTEAFF
clone size: .; D gene: .; CDR3 length: 14; J gene: TRBJ2-7; V gene: TRBV6-6; CDR3 DNA: TGTGCCAGCAGTTTGTCAAATCAGGGCTCCGAGCAGTACTTC; CDR3 protein: CASSLSNQGSEQYF
clone size: once; D gene: .; CDR3 length: 12; J gene: TRBJ1-2; V gene: TRBV18; CDR3 DNA: TGTGCCAGCTCCGACAGTAACTATGGCTACACCTTC; CDR3 protein: CASSDSNYGYTF
clone size: .; D gene: .; CDR3 length: 15; J gene: TRBJ2-5; V gene: TRBV15; CDR3 DNA: TGTGCCACCAGCAGAGATCGATCAGCGCAAGAGACCCAGTACTTC; CDR3 protein: CATSRDRSAQETQYF
clone size: .; D gene: TRBD1; CDR3 length: 15; J gene: TRBJ1-3; V gene: TRBV9; CDR3 DNA: TGTGCCAGCAGCGTAAGGTGGGACAGTGGAAACACCATATATTTT; CDR3 protein: CASSVRWDSGNTIYF